Sequencing of this T cell receptor (beta chain) was carried out in a study of post-analysis software for immune sequencing data. Across the study: The disease courses spanned relapsing-remitting, secondary progressive and progressive-relapsing forms of multiple sclerosis. The study's findings and limits: Controls showed lower frequencies than patients for roughly five TRBV segments, and TRBV5-6, TRBV5-1 and TRBV20-1 were among these. The normalized Chao1 diversity of multiple sclerosis patients was significantly lower than that of controls.

This clonotype was counted between two and nine times. Its specificity is unknown. Trimming cost V 4 bases and J 7 bases, with 13 bases left between them. The CDR3 loop spans 14 amino acids. The germline V gene encodes CDR1 LNHDA and CDR2 SQIVND (reference sequence). Unique molecular identifiers were present in the TCR beta cDNA libraries. One entry per CDR3 protein, called by TCRdb with MiXCR from the PCR reads. The profile shows almost 700,000 distinct CDR3 sequences, around 60% of them singletons. The sample taken for sequencing was blood. The clonotype was recovered from a girl under 10 years old with multiple sclerosis. V and J are TRBV19 and TRBJ1-4; possibly TRBD1 for D (5 bases). The CDR3 here is CASSRQQGSEKLFF. CDR3 nucleotide sequence: TGTGCCAGTAGTAGACAGCAAGGAAGTGAAAAACTGTTTTTT.